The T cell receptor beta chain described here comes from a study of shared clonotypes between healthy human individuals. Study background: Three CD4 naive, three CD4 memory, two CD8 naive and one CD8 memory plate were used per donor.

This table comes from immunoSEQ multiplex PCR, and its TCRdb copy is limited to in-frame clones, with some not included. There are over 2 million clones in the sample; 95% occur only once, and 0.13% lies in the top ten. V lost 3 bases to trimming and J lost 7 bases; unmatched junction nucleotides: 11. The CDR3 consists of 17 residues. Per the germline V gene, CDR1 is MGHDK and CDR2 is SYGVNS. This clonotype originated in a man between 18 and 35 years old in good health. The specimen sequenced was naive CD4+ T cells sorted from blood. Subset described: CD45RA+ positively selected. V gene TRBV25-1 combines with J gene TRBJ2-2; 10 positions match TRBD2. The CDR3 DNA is TGTGCCAGCAGTGACATAGGGCTAGCGGGAGTGGGCGGGGAGCTGTTTTTT. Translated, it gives CASSDIGLAGVGGELFF.